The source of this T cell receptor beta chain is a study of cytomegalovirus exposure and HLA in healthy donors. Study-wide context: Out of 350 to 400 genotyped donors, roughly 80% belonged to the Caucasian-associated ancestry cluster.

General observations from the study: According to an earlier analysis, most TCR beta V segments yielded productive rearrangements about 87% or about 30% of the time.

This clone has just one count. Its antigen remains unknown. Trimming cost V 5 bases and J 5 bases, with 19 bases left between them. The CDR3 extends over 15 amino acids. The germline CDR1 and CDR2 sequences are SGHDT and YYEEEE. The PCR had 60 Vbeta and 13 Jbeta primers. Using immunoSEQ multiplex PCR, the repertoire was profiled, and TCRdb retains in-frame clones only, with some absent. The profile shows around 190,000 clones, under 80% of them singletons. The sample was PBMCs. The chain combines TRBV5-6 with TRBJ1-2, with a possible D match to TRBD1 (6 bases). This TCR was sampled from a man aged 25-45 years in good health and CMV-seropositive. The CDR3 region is CASRLSGDGGYGYTF. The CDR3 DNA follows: TGTGCCAGCAGACTTTCAGGGGACGGGGGGTATGGCTACACCTTC.